This TCR beta chain was captured by sequencing in a study of blood T cell repertoires in COVID-19. At the level of the study: Acute and convalescent COVID-19 samples came from the United States, Italy and Spain.

Of note for this clone: The junction shows a germline mismatch at one end, possibly a read error.

Here immunoSEQ multiplex PCR was the method, and the copy in TCRdb shows in-frame clones only, minus some. Of about 50,000 clones detected, approximately 85% appear once; the ten largest clones hold 6.5%. This CDR3 contains 15 residues. Germline V gene lookup returns CDR1 SSHAT and CDR2 FNYEAQ (reference sequence). The chain has TRBV7-7 and TRBJ2-5, with D possibly being TRBD2 (6 bases). The receptor comes from a man aged 55-75 years with acute or convalescent COVID-19. Sequencing was done on a sample of peripheral blood. The CDR3 loop reads CASSFRRAGRETQYF. The CDR3 DNA is TGTGCTAGCAGCTTTCGGAGGGCCGGCCGCGAGACCCAGTACTTC.